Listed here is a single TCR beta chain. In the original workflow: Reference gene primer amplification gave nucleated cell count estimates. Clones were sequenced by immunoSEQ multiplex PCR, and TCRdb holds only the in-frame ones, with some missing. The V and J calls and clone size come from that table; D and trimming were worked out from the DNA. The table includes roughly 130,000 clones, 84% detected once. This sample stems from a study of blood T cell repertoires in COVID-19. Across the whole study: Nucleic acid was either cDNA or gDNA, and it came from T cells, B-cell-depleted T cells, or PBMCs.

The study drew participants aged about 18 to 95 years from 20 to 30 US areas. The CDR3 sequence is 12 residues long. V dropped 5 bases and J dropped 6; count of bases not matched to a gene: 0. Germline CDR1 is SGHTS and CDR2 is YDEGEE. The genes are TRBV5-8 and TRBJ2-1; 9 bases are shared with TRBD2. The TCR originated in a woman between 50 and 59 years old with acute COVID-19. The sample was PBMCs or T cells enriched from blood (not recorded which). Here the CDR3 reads CASRREGNEQFF. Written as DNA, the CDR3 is TGTGCCAGCAGGCGGGAGGGCAATGAGCAGTTCTTC.